The sequence of this T cell receptor (beta chain) was determined in a study of T cell responses to AZD1222 COVID-19 vaccine. Study-level findings and limits: Regions 160-218 and 743-854 dominated among vaccine-associated CD4 TCRs spanning spike.

Using immunoSEQ multiplex PCR, the repertoire was profiled, and TCRdb retains in-frame clones only, with some absent. Found here are about 93,000 clones, 80% to 90% of them singletons; the top ten hold around 8%. The CDR3 covers 16 residues. J gave up 4 bases and V 1 base, and 6 bases lay outside the gene matches. CDR1 and CDR2 (germline): MNHEY, SVGEGT. With respect to this clone: The antigen is unknown.

Sample: peripheral blood, taken on day 0 of AZD1222 vaccination. The chain combines TRBV6-2 or TRBV6-3 with TRBJ2-2; TRBD2 agrees at 7 bases. The receptor comes from an adult in good health. CDR3 nucleotide sequence: TGTGCCAGCAGTTACTTGGGGCGGGAGAGCACCGGGGAGCTGTTTTTT. This gives the protein CASSYLGRESTGELFF.